Below, one T cell receptor (beta chain) is given with its context. The data belong to a study of blood T cell repertoires in COVID-19. Looking at the study overall: Material from acute and convalescent COVID-19 was sourced from the United States, Italy and Spain. Sources were T cells, B-cell-depleted T cells, or PBMCs; the material itself was cDNA or gDNA.

Original analysis: By means of reference gene primer amplification, nucleated cell counts were estimated. Assay: immunoSEQ multiplex PCR; the TCRdb copy retains only in-frame clones and omits some. Clone size and the V and J calls come from that table; the DNA yielded D and trimming. The sample includes some 200,000 clones, about four fifths of them seen just once. What was sequenced was peripheral blood. The receptor comes from a woman older than 75 with acute or convalescent COVID-19.

CDR3: CASSQERRSPDTQYF. In nucleotides, the CDR3 is TGTGCCAGCAGCCAAGAACGTCGGAGCCCAGATACGCAGTATTTT. The V gene is TRBV4-2, the J gene TRBJ2-3; D gene uncertain. The V gene lost 0 bases and the J gene lost 4 bases, with 11 bases spanning the gap. CDR3 length equals 15 residues. Germline V gene lookup returns CDR1 LGHNA and CDR2 YNFKEQ.